These 9 T cell receptor beta chains came from one sample sequenced in a study of blood T cell repertoires in COVID-19. Only in-frame clones appear in the TCRdb table, and some are missing; sequencing was by immunoSEQ multiplex PCR. The repertoire consists of 240,000 or so clones, with around four fifths occurring once and the leading ten covering 1.9%. Sequencing was carried out using peripheral blood. The source is a man younger than 45 who had recovered from COVID-19.

The genes are TRBV12-3 or TRBV12-4 and TRBJ1-1; 8 bases are shared with TRBD1. With V trimmed by 6 bases and J by 9 bases, 6 bases remained unmatched. CDR3 length: 12 residues. The DNA for the CDR3 is TGTGCCAGCAGACTTGGGACAGGTCAAGCTTTCTTT. Protein product: CASRLGTGQAFF.

This clone showed up just once. This sequence joins TRBV28 and TRBJ2-3, with 10 bases identical to TRBD2. This CDR3 region has 15 residues. Germline CDR1 MDHEN, CDR2 SYDVKM. J was trimmed by 2 bases and V by 4 bases; bases with no gene match: 3. This CDR3 is CASSSSGGATDTQYF. The CDR3 DNA sequence: TGTGCCAGCAGTTCTAGCGGGGGAGCCACAGATACGCAGTATTTT.

The J gene is TRBJ2-3, the V gene TRBV21-1; the D call of TRBD1 is as the table states it, not checked on the DNA. TRBV21-1 corresponds to a pseudogene. The CDR3 runs to 14 residues. This chain's CDR3 is CASSKGHSTDTQYF. In DNA form, the CDR3 reads TGTGCCAGCAGCAAAGGGCACAGCACAGATACGCAGTATTTT.

The CDR3 reads CASGTAGNTIYF. The CDR3 DNA is TGTGCCAGCGGGACTGCTGGAAACACCATATATTTT. The chain is built from TRBV19 and TRBJ1-3; D perhaps matches TRBD1 (5 bases). Trimming pared 9 bases from V and 2 bases from J, leaving 8 bases between. CDR1 is LNHDA, CDR2 SQIVND, per germline (reference sequence). CDR3 length: 12 residues.

The chain carries TRBV5-1 and TRBJ1-2, with D tentatively TRBD1 (5 bases). CDR1 is SGHRS, CDR2 YFSETQ, per germline. CDR3 size: 14 residues. Trimming cost V 3 bases and J 4 bases, with 13 bases left between them. The CDR3 nucleotides are TGCGCCAGCAGCTCTCAGGGTTGGATCTATGGCTACACCTTC. It yields the protein CASSSQGWIYGYTF.

This chain uses TRBV2 with TRBJ2-5, with 7 bases aligning to TRBD2. The CDR3 totals 15 residues. The trim removed 6 bases at V and 2 bases at J, leaving 9 bases unmatched. CDR1 is SNHLY, CDR2 FYNNEI, per germline. CDR3 DNA sequence: TGTGCCAGCAGCGAAAGCGGGGTGGGGCAAGAGACCCAGTACTTC. Translating gives CASSESGVGQETQYF.

The rearrangement links TRBV2 to TRBJ1-2, with 11 bases that match TRBD1. V lost 5 bases and J lost 13; bases outside the gene matches: 6. The CDR3 sequence is 12 residues long. Germline V gene sequence: CDR1 SNHLY, CDR2 FYNNEI. CDR3 sequence (DNA): TGTGCCAGCAGTCCTTGGGGACAGGGGGTCACCTTC. Residues: CASSPWGQGVTF.

The V and J genes are TRBV2 and TRBJ2-3; 9 positions match TRBD2. CDR1 and CDR2 (germline): SNHLY, FYNNEI. Losses at the gene ends were 5 bases for V and 6 bases for J; bases not matched to a gene: 9. This CDR3 is built from 15 residues. The CDR3 coding sequence is TGTGCCAGCAGTCTAAGCGGGGGGCAGGGTGATACGCAGTATTTT. This sequence encodes CASSLSGGQGDTQYF.

This clone was recorded once. V is TRBV9 and J is TRBJ2-3; TRBD2 matches 9 bases. V was clipped by 0 bases and J by 4 bases; unmatched bases: 3. Germline V lookup: CDR1 SGDLS, CDR2 YYNGEE. This CDR3 contains 15 residues. CDR3 sequence: CASSVAGLASDTQYF. The CDR3 DNA follows: TGTGCCAGCAGCGTAGCGGGACTAGCCTCAGATACGCAGTATTTT.